This TCR beta chain was observed in a study of patients and donors after allogeneic stem cell transplantation. TCRdb processed the RT-PCR reads anew with MiXCR; each CDR3 protein has one entry. The table includes hundreds of thousands of distinct CDR3 sequences, around 16% detected once. The J segment lost 5 bases and the V segment lost 11 bases, leaving 13 bases of the junction unmatched. From germline, CDR1 is ENHRY and CDR2 SYGVKD. The CDR3 loop spans 15 amino acids. The sequenced sample was blood, either unsorted or a sorted T cell fraction (not recorded which). The sequence came from a human donor who was either an allogeneic HSCT recipient or a stem cell or donor lymphocyte infusion donor (not recorded which). It is not recorded whose cells these are; they may come from a transplant donor. The chain recombines TRBV10-3 with TRBJ2-5, with TRBD1 matching 11 bases. In DNA form, the CDR3 reads TGTGCCTCTGGCCCGGGACAGGGGGTGGTTGAGACCCAGTACTTC. Protein sequence: CASGPGQGVVETQYF.